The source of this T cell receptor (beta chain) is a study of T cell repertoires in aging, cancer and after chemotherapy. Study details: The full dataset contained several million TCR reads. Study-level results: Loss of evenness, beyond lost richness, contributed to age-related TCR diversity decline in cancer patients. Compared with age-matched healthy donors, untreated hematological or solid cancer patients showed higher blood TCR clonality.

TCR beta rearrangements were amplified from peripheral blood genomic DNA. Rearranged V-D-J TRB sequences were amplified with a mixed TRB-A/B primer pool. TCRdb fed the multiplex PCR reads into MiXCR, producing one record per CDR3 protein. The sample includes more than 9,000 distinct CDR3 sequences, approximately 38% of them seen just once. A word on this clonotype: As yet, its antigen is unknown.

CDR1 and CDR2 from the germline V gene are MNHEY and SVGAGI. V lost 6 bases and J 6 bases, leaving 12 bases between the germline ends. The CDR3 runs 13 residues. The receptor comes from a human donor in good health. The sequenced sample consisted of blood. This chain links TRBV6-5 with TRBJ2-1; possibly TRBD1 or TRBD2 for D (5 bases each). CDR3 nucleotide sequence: TGTGCCAGCAGCAGGGACGGCGTCAATGAGCAGTTCTTC. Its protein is CASSRDGVNEQFF.